Below, 13 T cell receptor beta chains from the same sample are listed, as sequenced in a study of T cells in Graves' hyperthyroidism and ophthalmopathy. Template material for amplifying TCR beta CDR3 regions consisted of RNA transcripts. HTBI primers were used for first-round RT-PCR of the TCR CDR3. TCRdb itself ran the multiplex PCR reads through MiXCR, one entry per CDR3 protein. The data show approximately 400,000 distinct CDR3 sequences, with about a sixth seen just once and less than 15% held by the top ten. Sequencing input: blood. The receptor source for this set is a woman younger than 35 with Graves' hyperthyroidism.

In this sample, this clonotype turned up many times. The genes are TRBV7-3 and TRBJ2-1, with 7 bases aligning to TRBD2. The CDR3 has 15 residues. V gave up 2 bases and J gave up 8 bases; unmatched junction bases: 9. CDR1 is SGHTA and CDR2 is FQGTGA in the germline V gene. CDR3 residues: CASSLGETSRYEQFF. In DNA form, the CDR3 reads TGTGCCAGCAGCTTAGGGGAGACTAGCAGGTATGAGCAGTTCTTC.

In this sample, this clonotype turned up many times. The chain recombines TRBV6-1 with TRBJ1-1; D gene ambiguous. The CDR3 is made up of 14 amino acids. Deletions cut 5 bases from V and 0 bases from J, with 10 bases between. Germline-derived CDR1 and CDR2 are MNHNS and SASEGT. CDR3 amino acids: CASSPQRLNTEAFF. The DNA of the CDR3 is TGTGCCAGCAGTCCACAGAGGCTGAACACTGAAGCTTTCTTT.

This clonotype occurred once. Being one base from a much bigger clone, this may be a read error. J is TRBJ2-3 and V is TRBV6-1; 10 positions agree with TRBD2. J gave up 5 bases and V 6 bases, and 5 bases lay outside the gene matches. The CDR3 length is 14 residues. CDR1 and CDR2 (germline): MNHNS, SASEGT. The CDR3 protein is CASRRASGRDTQYF. CDR3 nucleotides: TGTGCCAGCAGAAGGGCTAGCGGGAGAGATACGCAGTATTTT.

This clonotype was found many times. The chain employs TRBV27 and TRBJ2-3; 7 bases fit TRBD2. V shed 5 bases, J shed 2 bases, and the junction held 10 bases outside the gene matches. Germline CDR1 MNHEY, CDR2 SMNVEV (reference sequence). This CDR3 has 16 amino acids. The CDR3 here is CASSPRAGTDTDTQYF. CDR3 coding DNA: TGTGCCAGCAGTCCCCGAGCGGGGACCGACACAGATACGCAGTATTTT.

This rearrangement joins TRBV28 to TRBJ2-7; 8 bases match TRBD2. Germline V gene data show CDR1 as MDHEN and CDR2 as SYDVKM. V was pared by 5 bases and J by 2 bases, with 5 bases of the junction left unmatched. The CDR3 extends over 14 amino acids. CDR3: CASSPPGLAYEQYF. The CDR3 nucleotides are TGTGCCAGCAGTCCTCCGGGACTAGCCTACGAGCAGTACTTC.

V gene TRBV20-1 combines with J gene TRBJ2-3; D gene ambiguous. Trimming shortened V by 5 bases and J by 6 bases, and 9 bases separated the two germline ends. CDR1 DFQATT and CDR2 SNEGSKA come from the germline V gene (reference sequence). The CDR3 loop spans 11 amino acids. In DNA, the CDR3 is TGCAGTGCTCCCCTAGTCGATACGCAGTATTTT. It translates to CSAPLVDTQYF.

This clonotype has at least ten counts. The V gene is TRBV28, the J gene TRBJ2-7; tentative D call: TRBD2 (6 bases). Germline values: CDR1 MDHEN, CDR2 SYDVKM. The CDR3 consists of 14 residues. V lost 1 base to trimming and J lost 5 bases, with 12 bases between them. DNA of the CDR3: TGTGCCAGCAGTTTATATGGAGGGGTTAACGAGCAGTACTTC. This translates into CASSLYGGVNEQYF.

Many counts were recorded for this clonotype. The rearrangement uses TRBV6-1 and TRBJ1-1, with D hard to call. CDR1 and CDR2 (germline): MNHNS, SASEGT. The ends were cut back, 5 bases at V and 11 bases at J, with 15 bases in the middle. This CDR3 comprises 12 residues. Written as DNA, the CDR3 is TGTGCCAGCAGTCTACTGGGCGGGATTGCTTTCTTT. Protein sequence: CASSLLGGIAFF.

Many counts were recorded for this clonotype. The chain couples TRBV19 to TRBJ1-2; no clear D. The CDR3 runs 13 residues. Germline-derived CDR1 and CDR2 are LNHDA and SQIVND (reference sequence). V was trimmed by 3 bases and J by 4 bases, leaving 9 bases between them. The CDR3 DNA sequence: TGTGCCAGTAGTATTGGGCGGTTCTATGGCTACACCTTC. Its protein is CASSIGRFYGYTF.

This clonotype was observed many times. The chain carries TRBV6-1 and TRBJ1-1; D is unclear. The CDR3 length is 13 residues. With 5 bases removed from V and 7 bases from J, the gap between germline ends came to 14 bases. Looked up from germline, CDR1 is MNHNS and CDR2 is SASEGT. The CDR3 DNA reads TGTGCCAGCAGTCAAAGACACCTCTATGAAGCTTTCTTT. As protein: CASSQRHLYEAFF.

In this sample, this clonotype turned up once. The chain couples TRBV9 to TRBJ2-7; 9 bases line up with TRBD1. Looked up from germline, CDR1 is SGDLS and CDR2 is YYNGEE. This CDR3 contains 13 residues. J lost 6 bases, V lost 3 bases, and 4 bases had no gene match. The CDR3 DNA is TGTGCCAGCAGCGCCGGGACAGGGTTCGAGCAGTACTTC. Translating gives CASSAGTGFEQYF.

This clonotype was counted ten times or more. The chain links TRBV28 to TRBJ2-3; 7 bases are a match to TRBD1. The CDR3 sequence is 14 residues long. Germline V CDR1 and CDR2: MDHEN, SYDVKM. V shed 5 bases, J shed 0 bases, and the junction held 2 bases outside the gene matches. The CDR3 DNA reads TGTGCCAGCAGTAAGACAGGGAGCACAGATACGCAGTATTTT. Amino acid sequence: CASSKTGSTDTQYF.

The table lists this clonotype with many counts. The chain has TRBV6-1 and TRBJ2-2; D tentatively fits TRBD1 or TRBD2 (5 bases each). The V and J ends lost 3 bases and 5 bases respectively, with 10 bases between them. The germline CDR1 and CDR2 sequences are MNHNS and SASEGT. The CDR3 is 14 amino acids. The CDR3 DNA sequence: TGTGCCAGCAGTGAGGGGGTAGGGACCGGGGAGCTGTTTTTT. Translated: CASSEGVGTGELFF.